This section outlines one T cell receptor (beta chain) sequence together with its context. This clonotype was detected many times. Its antigen remains undetermined. No base-level quality is on record; no much larger clone is a single base apart. In the germline V gene, CDR1 corresponds to SNHLY and CDR2 to FYNNEI. Taken from cysteine to phenylalanine, the CDR3 has 16 residues. Of all the DNA, just the CDR3 is kept, 48 bases in frame from base 1. From V the trimming removes 6 bases and from J it removes 0 bases, while the gene matches leave 7 bases of the junction unaccounted for. Taken with the paper, the label for time point translates to: persistent/refractory GD, antithyroid drugs over 5 years with positive TRAb. For both TCR sequencing and RNA sequencing, RNA was extracted from PBMCs in TRIzol. The diagnosis of Graves' disease followed American Thyroid Association guidelines. The patients came from an endocrinology department in Xi'an, China. From each patient, approximately 10 milliliters of peripheral blood was collected into an EDTA anticoagulant tube. PBMCs were isolated by Ficoll Paque Plus density gradient separation without further T cell sorting. An Agilent 2100 Bioanalyzer and agarose gel were used to assess RNA quality, and a NanoDrop 2000 was used to measure RNA concentration.

These data are taken from a study of regulatory T cells in long-lasting Graves disease (dated by TCRdb to about 2021). Study-wide context: Persistent Graves' disease meant more than 5 years of antithyroid drug treatment with TSH receptor autoantibodies that stayed positive. Peripheral blood TCR sequencing and RNA sequencing compared persistent Graves' disease patients with newly diagnosed Graves' disease patients. The study was registered as a clinical trial and conducted in China. TCR sequencing covered 13 persistent and around 20 newly diagnosed Graves' disease patients, 33 samples in total. Persistent Graves' disease patients in the clinical cohort had taken antithyroid drugs for about 10.3 years on average.

The library relied on multiplex PCR. Sequencing relied on an Illumina HiSeq 4000. CDR3 regions were amplified by Arm-PCR with iRepertoire HTBI primers to construct TCR beta libraries. PCR products were gel purified before sequencing. On the study's bioinformatics: Across samples, about 63 TRBV and 13 to 15 TRBJ segments were identified and used for gene usage analysis of CDR3 amino acid clonotypes. COPE and FqMerger were used to merge filtered high-quality paired reads into contigs. BLAST was used to align contigs to IMGT TRBV, TRBD and TRBJ reference genes, and CDR3 was defined according to IMGT. Any clonotype with a frequency above 0.1% was counted as a highly expanded clone. Shannon entropy was used to measure repertoire diversity, and the Gini coefficient was used to measure V-J evenness. A clonotype found in more than one individual was treated as public. TCRdb reworked the public reads: Q25 trimming with fastp, MiXCR clone assembly, productive beta chains retained. Every entry covers one CDR3 protein and lists the most common genes and DNA from its rows. These V and J calls are TCRdb output, not the study's own analysis. The sample profile shows roughly 490,000 distinct CDR3 sequences; around a fifth of them were found once. Of the sample, around 13% falls within the top ten clones.

The investigation overall reported the following: Sequencing and analysis were restricted to the TCR beta chain. Lower TCR Shannon entropy and fewer highly expanded clones were observed in persistent Graves' disease patients than in newly diagnosed patients, which suggested clonal expansion. The authors acknowledged the small sample size as a limitation that may reduce accuracy. TRBV28, TRBJ1-2 and TRBJ2-5 were preferentially used in persistent disease, while TRBV20-1 and TRBJ2-1 were favored in newly diagnosed disease. Peripheral blood alone was examined, since thyroid tissue, which constituted the primary lesion, could not be accessed. A larger number of public clonotypes was shared among persistent patients (about 2,700) than among newly diagnosed patients (around 970).

The receptor's source is a female donor with Graves disease. The rearranged chain carries TRBV2 and TRBJ1-5, with 8 middle bases fitting TRBD1. Sequencing was performed on peripheral blood mononuclear cells (PBMCs), taken when the disease was refractory, from a patient treated with antithyroid drugs. The DNA reads TGTGCCAGCAGGAGAAGACAGGGGCTTAGCAATCAGCCCCAGCATTTT. Translated, this is CASRRRQGLSNQPQHF.